This T cell receptor (beta chain) was found in a study of cytomegalovirus exposure and HLA in healthy donors. Amplification used 60 Vbeta primers and 13 Jbeta primers. The repertoire was sequenced with immunoSEQ multiplex PCR; TCRdb's copy has only in-frame clones and lacks some. Counted here are over 150,000 clones, about three quarters occurring once; the ten biggest clones make up less than 4.5%. V was cut by 3 bases and J by 7 bases, with 7 bases left in between. Germline lookup yields CDR1 GTSNPN and CDR2 SVGIG (reference sequence). This CDR3 has 12 residues. Donors showed nominal health when sampled, although they likely had unrecorded immune exposures.

The V and J genes are TRBV30 and TRBJ1-6; D gene unclear. This clonotype was obtained from a woman aged 55 to 70 in good health and CMV-seropositive. Sequences were obtained from PBMCs. CDR3 region: CAWRGLNSPLHF. CDR3 DNA sequence: TGTGCCTGGAGGGGCTTAAATTCACCCCTCCACTTT.